What follows are 16 T cell receptor beta chains derived from one specimen sequenced in a study of blood T cell repertoires in COVID-19. Data came from immunoSEQ multiplex PCR; TCRdb stores just in-frame clones and leaves some out. The data show some 90,000 clones, with 90% seen just once and around 4.1% held by the top ten. Sequenced input: peripheral blood. These receptors came from a woman of 80 years or more with active or convalescent COVID-19.

The chain combines TRBV3-1 (or the pseudogene TRBV3-2) with TRBJ2-1; 11 bases map to TRBD2. Trimming at V came to 4 bases and at J to 7 bases, leaving 6 bases not matched to a gene. Per the germline V gene, CDR1 is LGHDT and CDR2 is YNNKEL (reference sequence). This CDR3 is 15 amino acids long. As DNA, the CDR3 is TGTGCCAGCAGCCGACTAGCGGGATATGGAAATGAGCAGTTCTTC. Residues: CASSRLAGYGNEQFF.

V is TRBV2 and J is TRBJ2-1, with D tentatively TRBD1 (5 bases). The CDR3 length is 18 residues. Between the trimmed V and J ends, which lost 3 bases and 5 bases, there was a span of 23 bases. Looked up from germline, CDR1 is SNHLY and CDR2 is FYNNEI. Here the CDR3 DNA reads TGTGCCAGCAGTGACCCGGGTGGCGCCACAGGCGTACACAATGAGCAGTTCTTC. This encodes CASSDPGGATGVHNEQFF. The full variable domain, with the rest looked up from reference TRBV2 and TRBJ2-1, is EPEVTQTPSHQVTQMGQEVILRCVPISNHLYFYWYRQILGQKVEFLVSFYNNEISEKSEIFDDQFSVERPDGSNFTLKIRSTKLEDSAMYFCASSDPGGATGVHNEQFFGPGTRLTVL.

V gene TRBV30 combines with J gene TRBJ1-6; tentatively, D is TRBD1 (6 bases). Germline CDR1 and CDR2: GTSNPN and SVGIG (reference sequence). The CDR3 extends over 17 amino acids. V was trimmed by 5 bases and J by 7 bases, leaving 24 bases between them. This CDR3 is CAWYPPRGSGSNSPLHF. CDR3 DNA sequence: TGTGCCTGGTATCCACCCAGGGGCTCGGGAAGCAATTCACCCCTCCACTTT.

This clone was picked up one time. This CDR3 is CASSFLAKREGSYEQYF. Here the CDR3 DNA reads TGTGCCAGCAGTTTCCTCGCCAAGCGGGAGGGATCCTACGAGCAGTACTTC. V and J are TRBV28 and TRBJ2-7; 10 bases fit TRBD2. The CDR3 loop spans 17 amino acids. The trim removed 3 bases at V and 1 base at J, leaving 9 bases unmatched. Germline V gene lookup returns CDR1 MDHEN and CDR2 SYDVKM.

The chain carries TRBV12-5 and TRBJ1-6; no definite D call. V lost 6 bases and J lost 6, with 12 bases in between. CDR3 size: 14 residues. Looked up from germline, CDR1 is LGHNT and CDR2 is FRNRAP. DNA of the CDR3: TGTGCTAGTGGGGCCGGACTGATTAATTCACCCCTCCACTTT. This gives the protein CASGAGLINSPLHF.

The V and J genes are TRBV19 and TRBJ2-2; a weak D match, TRBD2 (7 bases). The germline V gene encodes CDR1 LNHDA and CDR2 SQIVND (reference sequence). The CDR3 is made up of 15 amino acids. Trimming pared 5 bases from V and 6 bases from J, leaving 16 bases between. CDR3 amino acids: CASSRGGAGAGELFF. As DNA, the CDR3 is TGTGCCAGTAGTCGAGGGGGGGCGGGGGCCGGGGAGCTGTTTTTT.

The chain links TRBV15 to TRBJ2-7, with D possibly being TRBD1 (5 bases). The CDR3 consists of 15 residues. V was shortened by 1 base and J by 3 bases, with 13 bases between the two germline ends. CDR1 is LNHNV and CDR2 is YYDKDF in the germline V gene (reference sequence). CDR3 bases: TGTGCCACCAGCAGAGTAAAGGGGCAGATCTACGAGCAGTACTTC. Translated: CATSRVKGQIYEQYF.

This chain joins TRBV18 and TRBJ1-2; 7 bases map to TRBD1. Germline V CDR1 and CDR2: KGHSH, LQKENI. The CDR3 totals 14 residues. The V gene end was trimmed by 3 bases and the J gene end by 1 base; junction bases not matched to a gene: 2. The CDR3 loop is CASSPGQSNYGYTF. The CDR3 DNA sequence: TGTGCCAGCTCACCGGGACAGAGTAACTATGGCTACACCTTC.

The rearrangement uses TRBV28 and TRBJ2-2; no definite D call. The CDR3 runs to 13 residues. V lost 3 bases and J 2 bases, leaving 4 bases between the germline ends. Germline-derived CDR1 and CDR2 are MDHEN and SYDVKM. CDR3 DNA: TGTGCCAGCAGTTTTACAAACACCGGGGAGCTGTTTTTT. As protein: CASSFTNTGELFF.

This chain connects TRBV28 to TRBJ1-4; 8 bases fit TRBD1. CDR3 length: 16 residues. The V and J ends lost 5 bases and 7 bases, in that order; junction bases with no gene match: 12. CDR1 is MDHEN and CDR2 is SYDVKM in the germline V gene. CDR3 nucleotide sequence: TGTGCCAGCAGTGACCGGACAGGGAGCGGAGGTGAAAAACTGTTTTTT. Its protein product is CASSDRTGSGGEKLFF.

This chain uses TRBV7-6 with TRBJ1-3; 7 bases are shared with TRBD1. The ends lost 5 bases at V and 0 bases at J; junction bases unmatched: 4. This CDR3 region has 15 residues. Germline V lookup: CDR1 SGHVS, CDR2 FNYEAQ. CDR3 protein: CASSQGTDSGNTIYF. Written as DNA, the CDR3 is TGTGCCAGCAGCCAAGGGACAGACTCTGGAAACACCATATATTTT. Complete variable domain (other parts from reference TRBV7-6 and TRBJ1-3): GAGVSQSPRYKVTKRGQDVALRCDPISGHVSLYWYRQALGQGPEFLTYFNYEAQQDKSGLPNDRFSAERPEGSISTLTIQRTEQRDSAMYRCASSQGTDSGNTIYFGEGSWLTVV.

The chain employs TRBV7-9 and TRBJ1-5; 8 bases align to TRBD1. The J segment lost 5 bases and the V segment lost 5 bases, leaving 2 bases of the junction unmatched. In germline, CDR1 is SEHNR, CDR2 FQNEAQ (reference sequence). The CDR3 consists of 13 residues. CDR3 DNA: TGTGCCAGCAGCCCACAGGGGGATCAGCCCCAGCATTTT. It specifies CASSPQGDQPQHF.

This chain joins TRBV6-5 and TRBJ1-1; D is uncertain. Trimming took off 8 bases at V and 1 base at J, with 17 bases between the two ends. This CDR3 is 15 amino acids long. CDR1 is MNHEY, CDR2 SVGAGI, per germline. DNA of the CDR3: TGTGCCAGCCACCTCAGTCCTCCCCCGAACACTGAAGCTTTCTTT. Residues: CASHLSPPPNTEAFF.

This clone has a single count. The CDR3 sequence is CASSLRTGGFNEQFF. The CDR3 nucleotides read TGTGCCAGCAGCCTAAGGACAGGGGGCTTCAATGAGCAGTTCTTC. The J gene is TRBJ2-1, the V gene TRBV7-2; 11 nucleotides line up with TRBD1. Germline V gives CDR1 SGHTA, CDR2 FQGNSA. The CDR3 runs 15 residues. V shed 5 bases and J 6 bases; nucleotides not matched to a gene: 6.

The chain combines TRBV7-2 with TRBJ2-2; 12 positions match TRBD2. The CDR3 runs 18 residues. Germline V lookup: CDR1 SGHTA, CDR2 FQGNSA. Trimming at V came to 5 bases and at J to 6 bases, leaving 13 bases not matched to a gene. CDR3 sequence: CASSRRTVTSGSAGELFF. The DNA for the CDR3 is TGTGCCAGCAGCCGTAGGACCGTGACTAGCGGGAGTGCCGGGGAGCTGTTTTTT.

The CDR3 spells CASSLPLYEQYF. CDR3 DNA: TGTGCCAGCAGTTTGCCACTCTACGAGCAGTACTTC. This chain uses TRBV28 with TRBJ2-7; D unclear. Trimming removed 3 bases from V and 3 bases from J, with 6 bases in between. Germline CDR1 MDHEN, CDR2 SYDVKM. This CDR3 has 12 amino acids.